The 29 T cell receptor beta chains listed next were all sequenced from one sample in a study of siplizumab effects on memory and regulatory T cells. TCRdb's copy holds only in-frame clones and misses some; the assay was immunoSEQ multiplex PCR. The table lists about 100,000 clones, about 90% of them singletons, with 0.15% in the top ten. The sample taken for sequencing was CD4+ T cells sorted from blood. These receptors all come from a human donor in good health.

The chain employs TRBV7-3 and TRBJ2-2, with TRBD2 as a possible D gene (6 bases). From germline, CDR1 is SGHTA and CDR2 FQGTGA. V gave up 2 bases and J gave up 1 base, with 8 bases separating them. The CDR3 extends over 15 amino acids. CDR3 amino acids: CASSLGRGNTGELFF. CDR3 coding DNA: TGTGCCAGCAGCTTAGGGCGGGGGAACACCGGGGAGCTGTTTTTT. The entire variable domain, with the rest obtained from reference TRBV7-3 and TRBJ2-2, is as follows: GAGVSQTPSNKVTEKGKYVELRCDPISGHTALYWYRQSLGQGPEFLIYFQGTGAADDSGLPNDRFFAVRPEGSVSTLKIQRTERGDSAVYLCASSLGRGNTGELFFGEGSRLTVL.

The J gene is TRBJ2-1, the V gene TRBV5-6; tentative D call: TRBD1 (6 bases). This CDR3 spans 18 amino acids. V was shortened by 0 bases and J by 5 bases, with 21 bases between the two germline ends. Germline CDR1 is SGHDT and CDR2 is YYEEEE. The DNA for the CDR3 is TGTGCCAGCAGCTTGGTGGGGGCAGGACCCCTCATCGACAATGAGCAGTTCTTC. Its protein product is CASSLVGAGPLIDNEQFF.

The V gene is TRBV10-3, the J gene TRBJ2-3, with TRBD2 matching 11 bases. This CDR3 has 15 amino acids. J was trimmed by 2 bases and V by 5 bases; bases with no gene match: 3. Germline V gives CDR1 ENHRY, CDR2 SYGVKD. This CDR3 is CAISFSGGDTDTQYF. The CDR3 region has the DNA TGTGCCATCAGTTTTAGCGGGGGGGACACAGATACGCAGTATTTT.

The J gene is TRBJ2-1, the V gene TRBV9, with 11 positions matching TRBD2. CDR3 length: 16 residues. Trimming cost V 4 bases and J 7 bases; bases outside gene matches: 10. Germline assignment: CDR1 SGDLS and CDR2 YYNGEE. The CDR3 DNA is TGTGCCAGCAGCCTCGGGATGTCTAGCGGGGGGAATGAGCAGTTCTTC. Its translation: CASSLGMSSGGNEQFF.

The J gene is TRBJ2-1, the V gene TRBV7-9; D perhaps matches TRBD2 (6 bases). The CDR3 contains 18 residues. CDR1 and CDR2 (germline): SEHNR, FQNEAQ (reference sequence). The V and J ends lost 4 bases and 2 bases respectively, with 21 bases between them. This chain's CDR3 is CASSSDLAYAGTYNEQFF. CDR3 nucleotides: TGTGCCAGCAGCTCGGATCTAGCGTACGCTGGGACCTACAATGAGCAGTTCTTC.

This chain uses TRBV11-2 with TRBJ2-1; TRBD2 matches 12 bases. The CDR3 is 15 amino acids. Losses at the gene ends were 5 bases for V and 10 bases for J; bases not matched to a gene: 9. CDR1 is SGHAT, CDR2 FQNNGV, per germline. The CDR3 DNA follows: TGTGCCAGCAGCCTGGGACTAGCGGGTAAAGGCGAGCAGTTCTTC. It specifies CASSLGLAGKGEQFF. Complete variable domain (other parts from reference TRBV11-2 and TRBJ2-1): EAGVAQSPRYKIIEKRQSVAFWCNPISGHATLYWYQQILGQGPKLLIQFQNNGVVDDSQLPKDRFSAERLKGVDSTLKIQPAKLEDSAVYLCASSLGLAGKGEQFFGPGTRLTVL.

V and J are TRBV28 and TRBJ1-1, with D unclear. With 3 bases removed from V and 11 bases from J, the gap between germline ends came to 10 bases. The CDR3 runs to 11 residues. Germline values: CDR1 MDHEN, CDR2 SYDVKM. The CDR3 region is CASSLGGNAFF. Written as DNA, the CDR3 is TGTGCCAGCAGTTTGGGAGGGAATGCTTTCTTT.

The chain links TRBV21-1 to TRBJ1-2. TRBV21-1 is annotated as a pseudogene. The CDR3 covers 12 residues. The CDR3 region has the DNA TGTGCCTGTCAGATTTTGACGGATGGCTACACCTTC. Translated, it gives CACQILTDGYTF.

The chain's CDR3 is CASSRTSRDSSYEQYF. CDR3 nucleotide sequence: TGTGCCAGCAGTCGGACTAGCAGGGATTCTTCCTACGAGCAGTACTTC. The rearrangement links TRBV5-4 to TRBJ2-7; 8 bases match TRBD2. After removal of 5 bases from V and 1 base from J, the junction contained 11 bases not matched to a gene. The CDR3 extends over 16 amino acids. Looked up from germline, CDR1 is SGHNT and CDR2 is YYREEE (reference sequence).

This clone was recorded only once. The V call is TRBV27, the J call TRBJ1-6; tentatively, D is TRBD1 (5 bases). Looked up from germline, CDR1 is MNHEY and CDR2 is SMNVEV (reference sequence). V lost 6 bases, J lost 6 bases, and 15 bases lay in between. This CDR3 has 15 amino acids. DNA of the CDR3: TGTGCCAGCAGGTTTGTGAGGGGAATTAATTCACCCCTCCACTTT. Translating it yields CASRFVRGINSPLHF.

V is TRBV11-3 and J is TRBJ2-3, with D perhaps TRBD2 (5 bases). Looked up from germline, CDR1 is SGHNT and CDR2 is YENEEA. This CDR3 is 13 amino acids long. Trimming cost V 6 bases and J 8 bases, with 15 bases left between them. The DNA of the CDR3 is TGTGCCAGCAGGCGGAGTGACGGGATTACGCAGTATTTT. Protein product: CASRRSDGITQYF.

The chain recombines TRBV27 with TRBJ2-1; D not certain. Germline CDR1 and CDR2: MNHEY and SMNVEV (reference sequence). The CDR3 is made up of 13 amino acids. V dropped 11 bases and J dropped 3 bases, with 14 bases sitting between them. Written as DNA, the CDR3 is TGTGCCTCCTCTCGCGACCACTACAATGAGCAGTTCTTC. Translation gives CASSRDHYNEQFF.

This rearrangement joins TRBV11-2 to TRBJ2-1; D call uncertain. This CDR3 has 13 residues. CDR1 and CDR2 from the germline V gene are SGHAT and FQNNGV. The V end was cut by 5 bases, the J end by 5 bases, with 10 bases between. The CDR3 bases are TGTGCCAGCAGCCCGGCACCACACAATGAGCAGTTCTTC. Translated, it gives CASSPAPHNEQFF.

The chain recombines TRBV5-1 with TRBJ2-3, with 15 bases that match TRBD2. CDR3 length equals 19 residues. The V segment lost 0 bases and the J segment 4 bases; nucleotides outside the gene matches: 9. Germline V lookup: CDR1 SGHRS, CDR2 YFSETQ. The DNA for the CDR3 is TGCGCCAGCAGCTTGGCCGGGACTAGCGGGGGGCACATGGCAGATACGCAGTATTTT. Translated: CASSLAGTSGGHMADTQYF.

This chain uses TRBV6-1 with TRBJ2-2; 8 bases line up with TRBD1. The CDR3 consists of 16 residues. Germline-derived CDR1 and CDR2 are MNHNS and SASEGT. The J segment lost 4 bases and the V segment lost 3 bases, leaving 7 bases of the junction unmatched. The CDR3: CASSDPTRGPTGELFF. The CDR3 DNA is TGTGCCAGCAGTGATCCGACCAGGGGGCCCACCGGGGAGCTGTTTTTT.

In its sample, this clone was seen once. V usage is TRBV4-3 and J usage is TRBJ2-3, with D tentatively TRBD1 or TRBD2 (5 bases each). This CDR3 is 19 amino acids long. Germline lookup yields CDR1 LGHNA and CDR2 YSLEER. Trimming stripped 0 bases from V and 5 bases from J, with 24 bases between. CDR3 region: CASSQDHAKGLAGGDTQYF. The DNA of the CDR3 is TGCGCCAGCAGCCAAGATCACGCTAAGGGGCTAGCAGGTGGAGATACGCAGTATTTT.

The chain recombines TRBV7-2 with TRBJ2-7; 12 bases line up with TRBD1. Germline V gives CDR1 SGHTA, CDR2 FQGNSA. V lost 1 base, J lost 7 bases, and 8 bases stayed unmatched. The CDR3 contains 16 residues. In DNA form, the CDR3 reads TGTGCCAGCAGCTTAGGGGTAGGGACAGGGGGCCGGGAGCAGTACTTC. It translates to CASSLGVGTGGREQYF.

The chain employs TRBV15 and TRBJ2-5; D not certain. CDR1 and CDR2 from the germline V gene are LNHNV and YYDKDF (reference sequence). The V gene lost 1 base and the J gene lost 2 bases, with 11 bases spanning the gap. The CDR3 spans 15 residues. CDR3 amino acids: CATSRGLGSQETQYF. The CDR3 DNA sequence: TGTGCCACCAGCAGAGGACTCGGATCACAAGAGACCCAGTACTTC.

The table lists this clone with a count of one. This chain joins TRBV2 and TRBJ1-3; D gene uncertain. This CDR3 contains 12 residues. Germline V gene data show CDR1 as SNHLY and CDR2 as FYNNEI. The germline V and J ends were trimmed by 11 bases and 2 bases, with 10 bases remaining between them. CDR3 DNA: TGTGCCGGAAAGGCTCCTGGAAACACCATATATTTT. As protein: CAGKAPGNTIYF.

The CDR3: CASGKYQGQGSYNEQFF. In nucleotides, the CDR3 is TGTGCCAGCGGAAAATATCAGGGGCAGGGCTCCTACAATGAGCAGTTCTTC. This sequence joins TRBV11-2 and TRBJ2-1; D might be TRBD1 (6 bases). The germline gives CDR1 SGHAT, CDR2 FQNNGV. The CDR3 contains 17 residues. Trimming took off 8 bases at V and 0 bases at J, with 20 bases between the two ends.

The chain recombines TRBV6-5 with TRBJ1-4, with D uncertain. The CDR3 runs to 15 residues. Germline V gene lookup returns CDR1 MNHEY and CDR2 SVGAGI. V lost 0 bases, J lost 3 bases, and 8 bases lay in between. The CDR3, as DNA: TGTGCCAGCAGTTACTCAGGGCCTGCTAATGAAAAACTGTTTTTT. Its translation: CASSYSGPANEKLFF.

In DNA, the CDR3 is TGCGCCAGCAAGGAAGGGACGAACACCGGGGAGCTGTTTTTT. Its protein is CASKEGTNTGELFF. The V and J genes are TRBV5-1 and TRBJ2-2; D unclear. In germline, CDR1 is SGHRS, CDR2 YFSETQ. Trimming took 6 bases from V and 0 from J, leaving 9 bases between them. CDR3 size: 14 residues. Using reference TRBV5-1 and TRBJ2-2 for the parts outside the CDR3, the full variable domain is KAGVTQTPRYLIKTRGQQVTLSCSPISGHRSVSWYQQTPGQGLQFLFEYFSETQRNKGNFPGRFSGRQFSNSRSEMNVSTLELGDSALYLCASKEGTNTGELFFGEGSRLTVL.

In nucleotides, the CDR3 is TGCAGTGCTGGCCGAACCGGGGAGCTGTTTTTT. The encoded protein is CSAGRTGELFF. The rearrangement uses TRBV20-1 and TRBJ2-2; D not resolved. Trimming cost V 5 bases and J 5 bases, with 6 bases left between them. Germline V lookup: CDR1 DFQATT, CDR2 SNEGSKA (reference sequence). This CDR3 contains 11 residues.

A note on this clone: Distinct nucleotide sequences in the sample also encode this CDR3. V gene TRBV7-2 combines with J gene TRBJ2-2; D not resolved. Germline V CDR1 and CDR2: SGHTA, FQGNSA. CDR3 length: 14 residues. V was cut by 0 bases and J by 2 bases, with 4 bases left in between. CDR3 protein: CASSLASNTGELFF. CDR3 bases: TGTGCCAGCAGCTTAGCGAGTAACACCGGGGAGCTGTTTTTT.

The chain carries TRBV10-3 and TRBJ1-4; 8 bases match TRBD1. This CDR3 comprises 14 residues. The germline V gene encodes CDR1 ENHRY and CDR2 SYGVKD. V was clipped by 2 bases and J by 7 bases; unmatched bases: 3. In DNA form, the CDR3 reads TGTGCCATCAGTGAGCAGGGGGCGCTTGAAAAACTGTTTTTT. Its protein product is CAISEQGALEKLFF.

The rearrangement joins TRBV7-2 to TRBJ1-4, with D hard to call. Germline V gene sequence: CDR1 SGHTA, CDR2 FQGNSA. CDR3 size: 14 residues. V was shortened by 3 bases and J by 0 bases, with 5 bases between the two germline ends. CDR3 amino acids: CASSFLATNEKLFF. The CDR3 DNA is TGTGCCAGCAGCTTCCTTGCAACTAATGAAAAACTGTTTTTT.

This chain links TRBV7-9 with TRBJ2-7; D call uncertain. The length of the CDR3 is 13 residues. CDR1 is SEHNR, CDR2 FQNEAQ, per germline (reference sequence). The ends were cut back, 6 bases at V and 0 bases at J, with 9 bases in the middle. The CDR3 nucleotides read TGTGCCAGCAGTTCGCGGACCTCCTACGAGCAGTACTTC. Protein: CASSSRTSYEQYF.

This clone was recorded only once. This sequence joins TRBV5-1 and TRBJ1-2, with D perhaps TRBD1 (5 bases). This CDR3 is built from 13 residues. CDR1 and CDR2 from the germline V gene are SGHRS and YFSETQ. V was cut by 2 bases and J by 8 bases, with 13 bases left in between. CDR3: CASSFNRFQGYTF. In nucleotides, the CDR3 is TGCGCCAGCAGCTTTAACAGGTTCCAGGGCTACACCTTC.

The V call is TRBV5-6, the J call TRBJ2-3; possible D gene TRBD1, 6 bases. Germline V gene lookup returns CDR1 SGHDT and CDR2 YYEEEE. V gave up 6 bases and J gave up 2 bases, with 16 bases separating them. There are 15 residues in the CDR3. CDR3 in DNA: TGTGCCAGCACCCCCACAAGGGGGTACACAGATACGCAGTATTTT. It is translated as CASTPTRGYTDTQYF.